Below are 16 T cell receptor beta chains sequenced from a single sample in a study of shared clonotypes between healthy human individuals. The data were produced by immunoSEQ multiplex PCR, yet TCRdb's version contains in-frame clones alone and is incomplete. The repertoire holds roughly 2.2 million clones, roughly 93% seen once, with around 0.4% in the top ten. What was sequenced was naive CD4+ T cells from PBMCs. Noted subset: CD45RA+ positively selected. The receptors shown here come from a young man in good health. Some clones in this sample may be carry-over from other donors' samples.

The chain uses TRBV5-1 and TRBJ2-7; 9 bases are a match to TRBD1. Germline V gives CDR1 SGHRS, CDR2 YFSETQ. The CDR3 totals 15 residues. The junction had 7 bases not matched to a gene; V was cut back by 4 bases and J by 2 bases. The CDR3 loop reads CASSGRQGGPYEQYF. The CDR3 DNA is TGCGCCAGCAGCGGCAGACAGGGGGGACCCTACGAGCAGTACTTC.

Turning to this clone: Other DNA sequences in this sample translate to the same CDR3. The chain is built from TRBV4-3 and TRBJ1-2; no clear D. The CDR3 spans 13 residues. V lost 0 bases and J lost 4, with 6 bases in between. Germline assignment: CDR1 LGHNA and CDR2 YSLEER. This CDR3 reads CASSQDLSYGYTF. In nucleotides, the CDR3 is TGCGCCAGCAGCCAAGATCTGAGCTATGGCTACACCTTC.

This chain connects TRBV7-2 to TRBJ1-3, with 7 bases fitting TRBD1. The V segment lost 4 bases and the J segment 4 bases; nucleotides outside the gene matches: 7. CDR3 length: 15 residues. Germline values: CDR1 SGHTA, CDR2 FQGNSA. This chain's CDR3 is CASSSSGQIGNTIYF. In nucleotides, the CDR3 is TGTGCCAGCAGCTCCTCGGGACAGATCGGAAACACCATATATTTT.

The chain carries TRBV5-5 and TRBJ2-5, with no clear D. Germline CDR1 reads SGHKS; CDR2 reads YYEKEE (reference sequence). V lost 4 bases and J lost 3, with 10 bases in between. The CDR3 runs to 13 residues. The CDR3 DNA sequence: TGTGCCAGCAGCCGGGCACGGGAAGAGACCCAGTACTTC. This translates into CASSRAREETQYF.

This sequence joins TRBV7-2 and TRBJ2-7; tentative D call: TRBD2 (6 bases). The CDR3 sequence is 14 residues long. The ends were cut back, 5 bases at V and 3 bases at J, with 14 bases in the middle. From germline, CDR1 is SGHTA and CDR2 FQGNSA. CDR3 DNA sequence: TGTGCCAGCAGCCCGGGGGTCAGAATCTACGAGCAGTACTTC. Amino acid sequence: CASSPGVRIYEQYF.

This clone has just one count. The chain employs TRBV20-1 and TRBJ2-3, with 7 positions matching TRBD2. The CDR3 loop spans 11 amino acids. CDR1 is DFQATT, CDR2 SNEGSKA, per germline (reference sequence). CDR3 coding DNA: TGCGCTAGCGGACGACGTACTGGCCAGTATTTT. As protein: CASGRRTGQYF.

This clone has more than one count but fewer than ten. CDR3 residues: CASSDEVGQPQHF. The CDR3 DNA sequence: TGTGCCAGCAGTGATGAGGTCGGTCAGCCCCAGCATTTT. The chain recombines TRBV2 with TRBJ1-5; no definite D call. Trimming cost V 3 bases and J 6 bases, with 9 bases left between them. The CDR3 runs to 13 residues. Germline lookup yields CDR1 SNHLY and CDR2 FYNNEI.

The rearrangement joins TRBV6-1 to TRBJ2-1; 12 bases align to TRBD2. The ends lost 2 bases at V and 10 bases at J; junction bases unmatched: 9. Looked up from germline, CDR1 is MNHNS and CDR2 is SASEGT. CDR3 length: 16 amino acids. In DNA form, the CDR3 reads TGTGCCAGCAGTGAAAGGGCTAGCGGGAGGGCCTTGGAGCAGTTCTTC. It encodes CASSERASGRALEQFF.

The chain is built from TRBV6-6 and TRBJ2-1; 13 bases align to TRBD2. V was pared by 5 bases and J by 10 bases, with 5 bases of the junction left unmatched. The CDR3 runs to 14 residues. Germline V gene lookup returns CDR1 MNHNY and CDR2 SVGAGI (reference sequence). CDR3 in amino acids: CASSLTGLAGEQFF. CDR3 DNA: TGTGCCAGCAGTCTCACGGGACTAGCGGGAGAGCAGTTCTTC.

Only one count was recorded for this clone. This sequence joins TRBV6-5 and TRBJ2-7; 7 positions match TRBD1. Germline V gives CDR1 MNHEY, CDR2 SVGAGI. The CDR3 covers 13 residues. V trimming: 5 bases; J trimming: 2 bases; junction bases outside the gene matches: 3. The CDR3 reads CASSRDSAYEQYF. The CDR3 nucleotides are TGTGCCAGCAGTCGGGACAGCGCCTACGAGCAGTACTTC.

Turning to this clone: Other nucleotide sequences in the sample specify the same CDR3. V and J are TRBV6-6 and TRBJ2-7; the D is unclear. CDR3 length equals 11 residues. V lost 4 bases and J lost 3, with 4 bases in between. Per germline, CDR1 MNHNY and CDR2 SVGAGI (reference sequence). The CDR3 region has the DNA TGTGCCAGCAGTTCCAACTACGAGCAGTACTTC. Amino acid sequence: CASSSNYEQYF.

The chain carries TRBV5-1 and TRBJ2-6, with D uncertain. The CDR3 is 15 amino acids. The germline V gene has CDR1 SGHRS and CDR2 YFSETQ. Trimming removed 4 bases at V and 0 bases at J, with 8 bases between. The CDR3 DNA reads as TGCGCCAGCAGCAGCACAGCCTCTGGGGCCAACGTCCTGACTTTC. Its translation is CASSSTASGANVLTF.

CDR3 sequence: CASGLHGEQFF. The CDR3 region has the DNA TGTGCTAGTGGTTTGCACGGTGAGCAGTTCTTC. V usage is TRBV12-5 and J usage is TRBJ2-1; no clear D gene. Trimming took 2 bases from V and 9 from J, leaving 5 bases between them. Germline lookup yields CDR1 LGHNT and CDR2 FRNRAP. This CDR3 is 11 amino acids long.

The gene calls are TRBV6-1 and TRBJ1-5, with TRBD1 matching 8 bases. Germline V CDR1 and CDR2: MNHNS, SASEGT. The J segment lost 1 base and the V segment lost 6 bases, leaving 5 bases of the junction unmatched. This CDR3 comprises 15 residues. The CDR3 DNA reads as TGTGCCAGCAGGTGGACAGGGCAAAGCAATCAGCCCCAGCATTTT. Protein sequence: CASRWTGQSNQPQHF.

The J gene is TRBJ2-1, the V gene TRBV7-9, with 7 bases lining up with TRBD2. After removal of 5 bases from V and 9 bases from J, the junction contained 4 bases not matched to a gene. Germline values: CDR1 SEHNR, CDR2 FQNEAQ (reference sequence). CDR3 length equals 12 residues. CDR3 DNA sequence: TGTGCCAGCAGCCTCAGCGGGATTGAGCAGTTCTTC. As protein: CASSLSGIEQFF. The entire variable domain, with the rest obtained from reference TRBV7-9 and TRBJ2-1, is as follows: DTGVSQNPRHKITKRGQNVTFRCDPISEHNRLYWYRQTLGQGPEFLTYFQNEAQLEKSRLLSDRFSAERPKGSFSTLEIQRTEQGDSAMYLCASSLSGIEQFFGPGTRLTVL.

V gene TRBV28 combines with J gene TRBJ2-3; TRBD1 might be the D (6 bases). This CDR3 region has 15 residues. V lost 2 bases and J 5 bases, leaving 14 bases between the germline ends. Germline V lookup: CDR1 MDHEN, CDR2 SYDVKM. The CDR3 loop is CASSLAGTKIDTQYF. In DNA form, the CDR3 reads TGTGCCAGCAGTTTAGCCGGGACAAAGATAGATACGCAGTATTTT.